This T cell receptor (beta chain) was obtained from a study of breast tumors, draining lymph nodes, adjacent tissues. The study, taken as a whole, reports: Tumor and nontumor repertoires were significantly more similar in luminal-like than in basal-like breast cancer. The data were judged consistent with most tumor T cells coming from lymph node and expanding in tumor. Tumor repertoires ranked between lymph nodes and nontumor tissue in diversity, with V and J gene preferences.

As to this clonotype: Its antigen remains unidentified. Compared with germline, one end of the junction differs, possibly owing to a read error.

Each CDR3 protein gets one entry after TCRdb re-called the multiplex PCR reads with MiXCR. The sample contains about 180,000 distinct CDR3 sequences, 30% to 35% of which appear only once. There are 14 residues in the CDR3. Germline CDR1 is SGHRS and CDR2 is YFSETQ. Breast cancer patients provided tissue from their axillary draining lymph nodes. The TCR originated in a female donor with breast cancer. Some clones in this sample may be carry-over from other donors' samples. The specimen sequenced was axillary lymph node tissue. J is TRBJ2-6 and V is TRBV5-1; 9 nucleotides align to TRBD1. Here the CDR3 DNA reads TGCGCCAGCAGCTTGGCGGGGGGACAGGGAACTGAAGCTTTC. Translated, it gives CASSLAGGQGTEAF.